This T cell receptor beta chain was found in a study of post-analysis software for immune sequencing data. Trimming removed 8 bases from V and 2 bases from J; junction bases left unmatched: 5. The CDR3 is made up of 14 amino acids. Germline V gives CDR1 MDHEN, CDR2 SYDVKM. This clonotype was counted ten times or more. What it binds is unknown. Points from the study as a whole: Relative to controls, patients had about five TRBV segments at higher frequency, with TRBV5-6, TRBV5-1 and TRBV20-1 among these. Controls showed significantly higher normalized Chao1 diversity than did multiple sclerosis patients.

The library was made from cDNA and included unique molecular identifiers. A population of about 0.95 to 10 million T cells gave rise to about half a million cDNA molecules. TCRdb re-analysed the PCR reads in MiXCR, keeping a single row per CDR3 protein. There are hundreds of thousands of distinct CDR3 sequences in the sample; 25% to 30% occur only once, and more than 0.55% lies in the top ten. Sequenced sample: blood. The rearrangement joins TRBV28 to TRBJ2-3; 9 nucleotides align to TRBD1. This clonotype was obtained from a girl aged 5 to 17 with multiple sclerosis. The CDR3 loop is CASQRDRVTDTQYF. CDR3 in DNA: TGTGCCAGCCAGCGGGACAGGGTCACAGATACGCAGTATTTT.